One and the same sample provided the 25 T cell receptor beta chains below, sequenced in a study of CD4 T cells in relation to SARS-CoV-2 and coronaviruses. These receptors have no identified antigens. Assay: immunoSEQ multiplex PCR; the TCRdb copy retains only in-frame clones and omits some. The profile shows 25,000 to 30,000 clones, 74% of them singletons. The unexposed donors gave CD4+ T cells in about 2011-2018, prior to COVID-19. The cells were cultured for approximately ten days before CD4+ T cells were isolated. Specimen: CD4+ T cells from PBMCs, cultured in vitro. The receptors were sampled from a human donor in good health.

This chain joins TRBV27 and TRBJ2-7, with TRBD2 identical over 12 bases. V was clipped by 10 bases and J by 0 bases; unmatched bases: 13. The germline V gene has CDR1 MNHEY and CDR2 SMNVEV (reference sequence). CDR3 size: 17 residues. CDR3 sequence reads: CATGRRLAGGSSYEQYF. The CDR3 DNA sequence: TGTGCCACCGGGCGAAGGCTAGCGGGAGGGAGCTCCTACGAGCAGTACTTC.

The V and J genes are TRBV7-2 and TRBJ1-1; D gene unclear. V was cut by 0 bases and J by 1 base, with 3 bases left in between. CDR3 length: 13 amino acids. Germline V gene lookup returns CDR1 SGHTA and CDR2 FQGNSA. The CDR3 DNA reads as TGTGCCAGCAGCTTAGCTAGGAACACTGAAGCTTTCTTT. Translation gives CASSLARNTEAFF.

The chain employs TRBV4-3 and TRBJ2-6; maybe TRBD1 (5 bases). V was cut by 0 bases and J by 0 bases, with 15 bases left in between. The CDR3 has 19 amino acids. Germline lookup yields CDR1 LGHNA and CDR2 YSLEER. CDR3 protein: CASSQDPNKGRSGANVLTF. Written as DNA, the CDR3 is TGCGCCAGCAGCCAAGATCCGAATAAGGGGCGCTCTGGGGCCAACGTCCTGACTTTC.

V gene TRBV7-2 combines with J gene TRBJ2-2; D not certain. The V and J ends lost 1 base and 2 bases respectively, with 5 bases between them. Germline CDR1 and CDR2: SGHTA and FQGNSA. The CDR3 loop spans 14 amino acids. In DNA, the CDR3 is TGTGCCAGCAGCTTAGGACTCAACACCGGGGAGCTGTTTTTT. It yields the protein CASSLGLNTGELFF.

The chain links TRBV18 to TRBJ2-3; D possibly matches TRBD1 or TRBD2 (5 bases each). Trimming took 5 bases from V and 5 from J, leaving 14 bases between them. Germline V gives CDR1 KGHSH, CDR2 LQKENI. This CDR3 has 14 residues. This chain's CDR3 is CASSYRDALDTQYF. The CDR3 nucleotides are TGTGCCAGCTCATACCGGGACGCCTTAGATACGCAGTATTTT. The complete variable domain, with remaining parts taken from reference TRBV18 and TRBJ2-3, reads NAGVMQNPRHLVRRRGQEARLRCSPMKGHSHVYWYRQLPEEGLKFMVYLQKENIIDESGMPKERFSAEFPKEGPSILRIQQVVRGDSAAYFCASSYRDALDTQYFGPGTRLTVL.

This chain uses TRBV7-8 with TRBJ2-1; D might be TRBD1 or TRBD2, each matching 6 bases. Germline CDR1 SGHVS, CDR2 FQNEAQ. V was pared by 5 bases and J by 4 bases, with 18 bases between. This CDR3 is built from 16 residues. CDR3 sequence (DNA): TGTGCCAGCAGCCCAGTGATGGGGGGCACTTACAATGAGCAGTTCTTC. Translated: CASSPVMGGTYNEQFF.

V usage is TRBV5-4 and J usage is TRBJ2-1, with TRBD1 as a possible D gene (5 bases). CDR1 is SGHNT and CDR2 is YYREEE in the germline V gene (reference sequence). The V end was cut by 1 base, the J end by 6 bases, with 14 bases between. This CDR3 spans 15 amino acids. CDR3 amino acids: CASSLSRALPNEQFF. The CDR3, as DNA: TGTGCCAGCAGCTTGAGCAGGGCCCTACCCAATGAGCAGTTCTTC.

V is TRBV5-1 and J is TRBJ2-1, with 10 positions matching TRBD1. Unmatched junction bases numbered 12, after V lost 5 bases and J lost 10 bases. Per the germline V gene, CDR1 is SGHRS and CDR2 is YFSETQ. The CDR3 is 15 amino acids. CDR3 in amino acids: CASRLRGQGQVEQFF. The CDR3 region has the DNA TGCGCCAGCAGACTGAGGGGACAGGGGCAGGTCGAGCAGTTCTTC.

The DNA of the CDR3 is TGTGCCAGCAGCTTAAGGCCACCAACTAATGAAAAACTGTTTTTT. Translated, it gives CASSLRPPTNEKLFF. The rearrangement links TRBV11-2 to TRBJ1-4; D gene uncertain. Per germline, CDR1 SGHAT and CDR2 FQNNGV. Deletions cut 2 bases from V and 0 bases from J, with 7 bases between. This CDR3 is built from 15 residues.

CDR3 bases: TGTGCCAGCAGCTCCGCGGGGACTGGTGGGAACATTCAGTACTTC. It codes for CASSSAGTGGNIQYF. The V gene is TRBV5-6, the J gene TRBJ2-4; D possibly corresponds to TRBD2 (6 bases). Between the trimmed V and J ends, which lost 3 bases and 7 bases, there was a span of 17 bases. CDR3 length equals 15 residues. CDR1 and CDR2 (germline): SGHDT, YYEEEE.

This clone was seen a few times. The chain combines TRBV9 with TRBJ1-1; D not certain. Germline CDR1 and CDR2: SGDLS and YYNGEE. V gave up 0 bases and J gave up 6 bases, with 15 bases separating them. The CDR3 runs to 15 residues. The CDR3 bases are TGTGCCAGCAGCGTAGACGCAAGGGTCCCGCCTGAAGCTTTCTTT. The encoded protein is CASSVDARVPPEAFF.

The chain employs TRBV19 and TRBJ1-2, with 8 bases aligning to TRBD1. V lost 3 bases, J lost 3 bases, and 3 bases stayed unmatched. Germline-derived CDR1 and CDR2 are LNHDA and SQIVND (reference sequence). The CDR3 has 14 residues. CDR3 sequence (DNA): TGTGCCAGTAGTATTGAGACAGGGGACTATGGCTACACCTTC. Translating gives CASSIETGDYGYTF. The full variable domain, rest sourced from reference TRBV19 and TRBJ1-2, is DGGITQSPKYLFRKEGQNVTLSCEQNLNHDAMYWYRQDPGQGLRLIYYSQIVNDFQKGDIAEGYSVSREKKESFPLTVTSAQKNPTAFYLCASSIETGDYGYTFGSGTRLTVV.

This CDR3 is CASRIRGQRNTEAFF. The CDR3 DNA follows: TGTGCCAGCAGGATAAGGGGGCAGAGGAACACTGAAGCTTTCTTT. The chain is built from TRBV27 and TRBJ1-1; 7 nucleotides line up with TRBD1. The germline gives CDR1 MNHEY, CDR2 SMNVEV (reference sequence). V lost 6 bases, J lost 1 base, and 8 bases stayed unmatched. The CDR3 is 15 amino acids.

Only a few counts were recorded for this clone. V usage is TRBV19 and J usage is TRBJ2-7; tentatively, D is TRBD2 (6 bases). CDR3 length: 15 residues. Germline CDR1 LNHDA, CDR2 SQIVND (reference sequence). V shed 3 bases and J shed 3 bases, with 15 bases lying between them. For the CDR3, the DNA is TGTGCCAGTAGTATTTCGGGGGACGGCCTCTACGAGCAGTACTTC. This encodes CASSISGDGLYEQYF.

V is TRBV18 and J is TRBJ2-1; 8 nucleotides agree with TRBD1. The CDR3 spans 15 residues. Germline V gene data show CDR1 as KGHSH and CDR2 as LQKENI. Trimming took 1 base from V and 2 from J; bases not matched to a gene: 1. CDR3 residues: CASSPRQGTYNEQFF. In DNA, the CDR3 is TGTGCCAGCTCACCACGACAGGGGACCTACAATGAGCAGTTCTTC.

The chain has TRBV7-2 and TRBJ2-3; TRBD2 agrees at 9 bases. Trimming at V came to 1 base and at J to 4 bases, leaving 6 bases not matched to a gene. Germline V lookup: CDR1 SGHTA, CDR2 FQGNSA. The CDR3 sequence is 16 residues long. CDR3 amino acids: CASSLEVSSGADTQYF. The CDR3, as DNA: TGTGCCAGCAGCTTAGAGGTTTCTAGCGGGGCAGATACGCAGTATTTT.

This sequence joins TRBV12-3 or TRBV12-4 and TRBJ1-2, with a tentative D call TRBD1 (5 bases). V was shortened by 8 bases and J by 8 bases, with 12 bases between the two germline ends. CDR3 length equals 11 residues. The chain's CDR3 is CASSLGVGYTF. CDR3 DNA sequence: TGTGCCAGCTCCTTAGGGGTAGGCTACACCTTC.

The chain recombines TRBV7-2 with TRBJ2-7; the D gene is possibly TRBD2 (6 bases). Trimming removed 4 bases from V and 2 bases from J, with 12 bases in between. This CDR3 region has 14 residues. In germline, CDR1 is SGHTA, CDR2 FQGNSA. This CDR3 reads CASSSGTGAYEQYF. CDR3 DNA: TGTGCCAGCAGCTCCGGGACGGGGGCCTACGAGCAGTACTTC.

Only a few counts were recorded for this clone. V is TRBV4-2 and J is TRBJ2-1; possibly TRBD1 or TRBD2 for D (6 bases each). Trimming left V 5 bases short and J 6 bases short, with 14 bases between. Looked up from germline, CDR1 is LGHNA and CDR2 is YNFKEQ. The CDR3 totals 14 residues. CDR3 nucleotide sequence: TGTGCCAGCAGCGACGGGGGCCGGGGCAATGAGCAGTTCTTC. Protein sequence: CASSDGGRGNEQFF.

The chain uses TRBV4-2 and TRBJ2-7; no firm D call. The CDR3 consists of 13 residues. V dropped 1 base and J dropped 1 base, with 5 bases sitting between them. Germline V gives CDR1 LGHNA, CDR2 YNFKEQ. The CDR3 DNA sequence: TGTGCCAGCAGCCAAGGCCCTTCCTACGAGCAGTACTTC. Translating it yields CASSQGPSYEQYF.

CDR3 protein: CASSQDRQGLYEQYF. The CDR3 DNA reads as TGCGCCAGCAGCCAAGACCGACAGGGACTTTACGAGCAGTACTTC. V usage is TRBV4-3 and J usage is TRBJ2-7; possibly TRBD1 for D (7 bases). Between the trimmed V and J ends, which lost 0 bases and 4 bases, there was a span of 13 bases. CDR3 length: 15 residues. Germline V CDR1 and CDR2: LGHNA, YSLEER.

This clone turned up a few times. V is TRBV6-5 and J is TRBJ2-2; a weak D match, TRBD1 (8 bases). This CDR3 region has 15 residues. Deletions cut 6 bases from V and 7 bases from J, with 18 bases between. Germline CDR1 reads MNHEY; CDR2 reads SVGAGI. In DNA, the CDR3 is TGTGCCAGCAGCGTTCGGACAGGGAGGGGCGGGGAGCTGTTTTTT. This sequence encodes CASSVRTGRGGELFF.

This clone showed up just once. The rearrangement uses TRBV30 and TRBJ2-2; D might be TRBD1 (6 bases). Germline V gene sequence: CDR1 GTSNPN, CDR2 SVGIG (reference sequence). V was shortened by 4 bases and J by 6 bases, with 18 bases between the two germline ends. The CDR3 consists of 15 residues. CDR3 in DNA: TGTGCCTGGACCTCACAGGGTGGGATCTCCGGGGAGCTGTTTTTT. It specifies CAWTSQGGISGELFF.

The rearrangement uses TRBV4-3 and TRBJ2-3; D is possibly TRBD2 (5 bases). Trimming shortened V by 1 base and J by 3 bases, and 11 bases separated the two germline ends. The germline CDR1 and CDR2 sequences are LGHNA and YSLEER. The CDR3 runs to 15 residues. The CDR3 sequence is CASSQVHGVTDTQYF. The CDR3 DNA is TGCGCCAGCAGCCAAGTCCACGGGGTGACAGATACGCAGTATTTT.

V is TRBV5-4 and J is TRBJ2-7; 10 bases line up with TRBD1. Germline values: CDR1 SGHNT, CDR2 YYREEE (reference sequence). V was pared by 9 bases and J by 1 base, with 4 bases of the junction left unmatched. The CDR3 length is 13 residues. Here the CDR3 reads CATRGQGSYEQYF. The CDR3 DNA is TGTGCCACCAGGGGACAGGGGTCCTACGAGCAGTACTTC.